Following are 10 T cell receptor beta chains from one sample sequenced in a study of blood T cell repertoires in COVID-19. TCRdb keeps only in-frame clones here, not all; method: immunoSEQ multiplex PCR. Of under 250,000 clones listed, roughly 89% were seen once; the top ten hold 2.5% to 3%. Sequences were obtained from PBMCs or T cells enriched from blood (not recorded which). Receptors were obtained from a woman aged 30 to 39 with acute COVID-19.

This sequence joins TRBV5-1 and TRBJ1-1; 9 bases are a match to TRBD1. Trimming removed 4 bases from V and 4 bases from J; junction bases left unmatched: 11. CDR3 length equals 16 residues. The germline gives CDR1 SGHRS, CDR2 YFSETQ. The CDR3, as DNA: TGCGCCAGCAGCGTCTTTCCGGGACAGGGAAGCACTGAAGCTTTCTTT. Protein sequence: CASSVFPGQGSTEAFF.

The chain recombines TRBV11-3 with TRBJ2-5, with D unclear. V was shortened by 0 bases and J by 2 bases, with 7 bases between the two germline ends. This CDR3 is 14 amino acids long. In germline, CDR1 is SGHNT, CDR2 YENEEA. The CDR3 region has the DNA TGTGCCAGCAGCTTAGATCATGAGCAAGAGACCCAGTACTTC. Amino acids: CASSLDHEQETQYF.

CDR3 sequence: CASSHQVVSPFNYGYTF. CDR3 DNA sequence: TGCGCCAGCAGTCACCAGGTAGTGTCCCCCTTTAACTATGGCTACACCTTC. J is TRBJ1-2 and V is TRBV23-1; D is undetermined. TRBV23-1 is an ORF for which the function is uncertain. The CDR3 has 17 residues. V shed 3 bases and J shed 1 base, with 18 bases lying between them.

The chain has TRBV18 and TRBJ1-5; 7 bases are shared with TRBD1. The germline CDR1 and CDR2 sequences are KGHSH and LQKENI. This CDR3 has 15 amino acids. The ends lost 2 bases at V and 1 base at J; junction bases unmatched: 2. The DNA for the CDR3 is TGTGCCAGCTCACCAGAGGGGGCGAGCAATCAGCCCCAGCATTTT. This sequence encodes CASSPEGASNQPQHF. Drawing the rest from reference TRBV18 and TRBJ1-5, the complete variable domain is NAGVMQNPRHLVRRRGQEARLRCSPMKGHSHVYWYRQLPEEGLKFMVYLQKENIIDESGMPKERFSAEFPKEGPSILRIQQVVRGDSAAYFCASSPEGASNQPQHFGDGTRLSIL.

The chain couples TRBV19 to TRBJ2-7; tentatively, D is TRBD2 (7 bases). Germline CDR1 LNHDA, CDR2 SQIVND (reference sequence). With 6 bases removed from V and 2 bases from J, the gap between germline ends came to 23 bases. The CDR3 loop spans 17 amino acids. CDR3: CASSAQLRRGGAYEQYF. CDR3 nucleotides: TGTGCCAGTAGCGCCCAACTCCGAAGGGGGGGGGCCTACGAGCAGTACTTC.

CDR3 coding DNA: TGTGCCAGCAGTTACATCGCGGCTATTAGCAATCAGCCCCAGCATTTT. It encodes CASSYIAAISNQPQHF. The V gene is TRBV6-2 or TRBV6-3, the J gene TRBJ1-5; D unresolved. The V gene lost 2 bases and the J gene lost 0 bases, with 11 bases spanning the gap. The V gene's germline CDR1 is MNHEY and CDR2 SVGEGT. The CDR3 is 16 amino acids.

This chain links TRBV7-9 with TRBJ2-7; 12 bases are a match to TRBD1. There are 14 residues in the CDR3. Germline V gives CDR1 SEHNR, CDR2 FQNEAQ (reference sequence). The V segment lost 6 bases and the J segment 5 bases; nucleotides outside the gene matches: 5. In nucleotides, the CDR3 is TGTGCCAGCAGTTCGGGGACAGGGGGCGACGAGCAGTACTTC. Residues: CASSSGTGGDEQYF. Full variable domain (missing parts from reference TRBV7-9 and TRBJ2-7): DTGVSQNPRHKITKRGQNVTFRCDPISEHNRLYWYRQTLGQGPEFLTYFQNEAQLEKSRLLSDRFSAERPKGSFSTLEIQRTEQGDSAMYLCASSSGTGGDEQYFGPGTRLTVT.

This clone was seen only once. The J gene is TRBJ2-1, the V gene TRBV4-1; 9 bases are shared with TRBD2. The CDR3 is 19 residues long. Per the germline V gene, CDR1 is MGHRA and CDR2 is YSYEKL. With 0 bases clipped from V and 4 bases from J, the junction kept 13 bases outside the gene matches. CDR3 coding DNA: TGCGCCAGCAGCCAAGATGATAGTAGCGGGGGATCCATTTACAATGAGCAGTTCTTC. Protein product: CASSQDDSSGGSIYNEQFF.

The V gene is TRBV6-5, the J gene TRBJ1-1; TRBD1 matches 8 bases. Looked up from germline, CDR1 is MNHEY and CDR2 is SVGAGI. V gave up 8 bases and J gave up 10 bases; unmatched junction bases: 18. The CDR3 length is 15 residues. CDR3 nucleotide sequence: TGTGCCAGCCTGGGACAGGTCCTTACCCTACCAGGAGCTTTCTTT. Amino acids: CASLGQVLTLPGAFF.

The chain is built from TRBV11-3 and TRBJ1-5; a possible D gene is TRBD1 (6 bases). This CDR3 comprises 19 residues. Germline lookup yields CDR1 SGHNT and CDR2 YENEEA. Trimming took off 5 bases at V and 6 bases at J, with 29 bases between the two ends. CDR3 sequence reads: CASSAEGPGHLASGQPQHF. The CDR3 DNA sequence: TGTGCCAGCAGCGCAGAAGGACCGGGACATCTTGCATCAGGTCAGCCCCAGCATTTT.